This TCR beta chain was captured by sequencing in a study of monozygotic twins with cystic fibrosis. Whole-study results and caveats: No link emerged between shared CDR3 counts and age, concordance or severity. The repertoire was suggested to be naive-dominated, clonality median roughly 0.0089.

Notes on this clone: What it binds is not known.

The germline V gene encodes CDR1 LNHDA and CDR2 SQIVND (reference sequence). The CDR3 sequence is 11 residues long. Assay used: immunoSEQ multiplex PCR; TCRdb lists only in-frame clones, some missing. The repertoire has about 36,000 clones, under 95% of them found once; the top ten carry roughly 0.19%. The chain couples TRBV19 to TRBJ1-1, with D tentatively TRBD1 (5 bases). What was sequenced was blood. The sequence was collected from a boy younger than 10 with cystic fibrosis. The CDR3 is CATWGGTEAFF. CDR3 nucleotides: TGTGCTACCTGGGGGGGCACTGAAGCTTTCTTT.